This TCR beta chain appears in the sequencing data of a study of cytomegalovirus exposure and HLA in healthy donors. Overall study findings and caveats: It was taken for granted in presence/absence analyses that sequencing depth across donors was roughly uniform. Specificity for CMV antigens was confirmed in vitro for a few of the CMV-associated chains. Some TCR beta chains (more than 150 of them) were listed as cytomegalovirus-associated. Previous analysis showed most TCR beta V segments were productive about 90% or about 30% of the time.

The CDR3 consists of 15 residues. Germline V gene sequence: CDR1 MNHNS, CDR2 SASEGT. After removal of 1 base from V and 4 bases from J, the junction contained 7 bases not matched to a gene. This clone was observed a few times. Its antigen is undetermined. The PCR used 60 Vbeta and 13 Jbeta primers. Generated by immunoSEQ multiplex PCR, the TCRdb table keeps only in-frame clones and is missing some. Of tens of thousands of clones listed, 55% to 70% are singletons. Material: PBMCs. The V call is TRBV6-1, the J call TRBJ2-7; 7 bases fit TRBD2. This TCR came from a boy aged 5-17 years in good health and CMV-seropositive. CDR3 DNA: TGTGCCAGCAGTGAAGGTAGTACTAGCGTTTACGAGCAGTACTTC. It specifies CASSEGSTSVYEQYF.